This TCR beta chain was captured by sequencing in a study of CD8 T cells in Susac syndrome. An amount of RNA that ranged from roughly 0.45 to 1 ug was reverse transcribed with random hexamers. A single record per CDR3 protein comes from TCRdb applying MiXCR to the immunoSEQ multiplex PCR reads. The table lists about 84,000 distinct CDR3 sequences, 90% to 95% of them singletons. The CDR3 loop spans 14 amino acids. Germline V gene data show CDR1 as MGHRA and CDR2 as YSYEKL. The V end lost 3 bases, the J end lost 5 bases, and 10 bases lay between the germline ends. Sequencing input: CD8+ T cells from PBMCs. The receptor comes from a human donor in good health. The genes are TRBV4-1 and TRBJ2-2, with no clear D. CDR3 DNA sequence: TGCGCCAGCAGCCACGCCGAGTGGACCGGGGAGCTGTTTTTT. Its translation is CASSHAEWTGELFF.